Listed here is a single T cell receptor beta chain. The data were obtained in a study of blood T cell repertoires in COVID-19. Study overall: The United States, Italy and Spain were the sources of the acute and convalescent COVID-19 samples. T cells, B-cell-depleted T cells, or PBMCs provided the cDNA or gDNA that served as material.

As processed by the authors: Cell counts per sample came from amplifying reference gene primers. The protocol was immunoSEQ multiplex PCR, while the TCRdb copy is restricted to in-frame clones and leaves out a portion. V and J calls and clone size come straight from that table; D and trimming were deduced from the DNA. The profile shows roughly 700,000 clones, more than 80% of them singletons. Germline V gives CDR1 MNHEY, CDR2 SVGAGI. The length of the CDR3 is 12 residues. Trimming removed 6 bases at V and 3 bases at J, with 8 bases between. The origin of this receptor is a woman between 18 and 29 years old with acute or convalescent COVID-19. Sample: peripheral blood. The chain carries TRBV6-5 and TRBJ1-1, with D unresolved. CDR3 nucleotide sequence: TGTGCCAGCAGGAGTGTTTACACTGAAGCTTTCTTT. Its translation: CASRSVYTEAFF.